The rows below give T cell receptor beta chains drawn from one sample of a study of cytomegalovirus exposure and HLA in healthy donors. Produced via immunoSEQ multiplex PCR; TCRdb's table is partial and in-frame only. Of approximately 150,000 clones listed, about three fifths were seen once; the top ten hold about 3%. Sequencing used PBMCs. The receptors were sampled from a woman in her twenties or thirties in good health and CMV-seropositive. The CDR3 runs from the conserved cysteine through the conserved F or W. A D gene is named only where the DNA matches it firmly. Size is omitted from some rows. Given values are once, few, many or a class for expanded clones.

d_gene: TRBD1
j_gene: TRBJ2-7
v_gene: TRBV27
abundance: few
CDR3nt: TGTGCCAGCAGTCCCGGGACAGAGAACGAGGGCGAGCAGTACTTC
CDR3aa: CASSPGTENEGEQYF

d_gene: .
j_gene: TRBJ1-1
v_gene: TRBV6-1
abundance: few
CDR3nt: TGTGCCAGCAGTGTAAGCAGGTTGAACACTGAAGCTTTCTTT
CDR3aa: CASSVSRLNTEAFF

d_gene: .
j_gene: TRBJ1-1
v_gene: TRBV2
abundance: once
CDR3nt: TGTGCCCCCCTTTCGAAACAGGCCACTGAAGCTTTCTTT
CDR3aa: CAPLSKQATEAFF

d_gene: .
j_gene: TRBJ1-6
v_gene: TRBV5-1
abundance: .
CDR3nt: TGCGCCAGCAGCTTTAGACAGCCTAATTCACCCCTCCACTTT
CDR3aa: CASSFRQPNSPLHF

d_gene: .
j_gene: TRBJ2-5
v_gene: TRBV5-1
abundance: few
CDR3nt: TGCGCCAGCAGCTTCACGCGGCCGATCCAAGAGACCCAGTACTTC
CDR3aa: CASSFTRPIQETQYF

d_gene: TRBD1
j_gene: TRBJ1-1
v_gene: TRBV6-5
abundance: .
CDR3nt: TGTGCCAGCAGGCTACAGGGGGCGAACACTGAAGCTTTCTTT
CDR3aa: CASRLQGANTEAFF

d_gene: TRBD1
j_gene: TRBJ2-1
v_gene: TRBV5-1
abundance: .
CDR3nt: TGCGCCAGCAGCTTCGGGGGGACAGGGGAAATCTTC
CDR3aa: CASSFGGTGEIF

d_gene: .
j_gene: TRBJ2-7
v_gene: TRBV6-1
abundance: once
CDR3nt: TGTGCTAGCCTCCGGACAGATTCCTACGAGCAGTACTTC
CDR3aa: CASLRTDSYEQYF

d_gene: TRBD1
j_gene: TRBJ1-2
v_gene: TRBV4-1
abundance: .
CDR3nt: TGCGCCAGCAGCTCGCAGGGGGCGCTAGGCTATGGCTACACCTTC
CDR3aa: CASSSQGALGYGYTF

d_gene: .
j_gene: TRBJ1-4
v_gene: TRBV28
abundance: .
CDR3nt: TGTGCCAGCAGTCCCGGTAATGAAAAACTGTTTTTT
CDR3aa: CASSPGNEKLFF

d_gene: .
j_gene: TRBJ1-1
v_gene: TRBV11-2
abundance: .
CDR3nt: TGTGCCAGCAGCCCTTACACTGAAGCTTTCTTT
CDR3aa: CASSPYTEAFF

d_gene: .
j_gene: TRBJ2-7
v_gene: TRBV5-6
abundance: few
CDR3nt: TGTGCCAGCAGCTTGGGGACTTACCCAACCTACGAGCAGTACTTC
CDR3aa: CASSLGTYPTYEQYF

d_gene: TRBD2
j_gene: TRBJ2-1
v_gene: TRBV6-5
abundance: .
CDR3nt: TGTGCCAGCAGTTCGCCGGGACTACTCCGTGAGCAGTTCTTC
CDR3aa: CASSSPGLLREQFF

d_gene: .
j_gene: TRBJ1-1
v_gene: TRBV25-1
abundance: .
CDR3nt: TGTGCCAGCGCACAGGGATGGAACACTGAAGCTTTCTTT
CDR3aa: CASAQGWNTEAFF

d_gene: .
j_gene: TRBJ1-1
v_gene: TRBV9
abundance: few
CDR3nt: TGTGCCAGCAGCGGGGGGGGGCAAATGAACACTGAAGCTTTCTTT
CDR3aa: CASSGGGQMNTEAFF

d_gene: .
j_gene: TRBJ1-1
v_gene: TRBV11-2
abundance: .
CDR3nt: TGTGCCAGCAGCGTCCAACAGGGTAGGACTGAAGCTTTCTTT
CDR3aa: CASSVQQGRTEAFF

d_gene: TRBD1
j_gene: TRBJ2-3
v_gene: TRBV2
abundance: few
CDR3nt: TGTGCCAGCACTCCGGGACAGGGGCTTCAGTATTTT
CDR3aa: CASTPGQGLQYF

d_gene: .
j_gene: TRBJ2-2
v_gene: TRBV2
abundance: .
CDR3nt: TGTGCCAGCAGGGAGAGAACCGGGGAGCTGTTTTTT
CDR3aa: CASRERTGELFF

d_gene: TRBD1
j_gene: TRBJ2-7
v_gene: TRBV6-6
abundance: .
CDR3nt: TGTGCCAGCAGGAGACAGGGGGGCAAGCAGTACTTC
CDR3aa: CASRRQGGKQYF

d_gene: TRBD1
j_gene: TRBJ1-2
v_gene: TRBV13
abundance: .
CDR3nt: TGTGCCAGCAGCCTAGGGGGCGCGAGCATGAACTATGGCTACACCTTC
CDR3aa: CASSLGGASMNYGYTF

d_gene: TRBD1
j_gene: TRBJ2-7
v_gene: TRBV6-5
abundance: .
CDR3nt: TGTGCCAGCAGTTATCAGGGGGCAGCCTACGAGCAGTACTTC
CDR3aa: CASSYQGAAYEQYF

d_gene: TRBD1
j_gene: TRBJ1-2
v_gene: TRBV30
abundance: .
CDR3nt: TGTGCCTGGAGTTCCATAAGGACAGGGGTTTATGGCTACACCTTC
CDR3aa: CAWSSIRTGVYGYTF

d_gene: .
j_gene: TRBJ2-5
v_gene: TRBV9
abundance: .
CDR3nt: TGTGCCAGCAGCGTGAGCAGGGTCACAGGAGAGACCCAGTACTTC
CDR3aa: CASSVSRVTGETQYF

d_gene: .
j_gene: TRBJ2-1
v_gene: TRBV10-2
abundance: .
CDR3nt: TGCGCCAGCAGTGTCCGGGGGAAAAACAATGAGCAGTTCTTC
CDR3aa: CASSVRGKNNEQFF

d_gene: .
j_gene: TRBJ2-7
v_gene: TRBV19
abundance: few
CDR3nt: TGTGCCAGTAACGCGGGCGAGCAGTACTTC
CDR3aa: CASNAGEQYF

d_gene: .
j_gene: TRBJ2-1
v_gene: TRBV6-1
abundance: few
CDR3nt: TGTGCCAGCCGCGCCAACGTTGAGGAGCAGTTCTTC
CDR3aa: CASRANVEEQFF

d_gene: .
j_gene: TRBJ2-1
v_gene: TRBV2
abundance: .
CDR3nt: TGTGCCAGCAGTGGGAGCAATGAGCAGTTCTTC
CDR3aa: CASSGSNEQFF

d_gene: TRBD1
j_gene: TRBJ2-7
v_gene: TRBV29-1
abundance: .
CDR3nt: TGCAGCGTTGTTGTAGGGGGCCCCTACGAGCAGTACTTC
CDR3aa: CSVVVGGPYEQYF

d_gene: .
j_gene: TRBJ2-7
v_gene: TRBV5-6
abundance: few
CDR3nt: TGTGCCAGCAGCTTGGGGCGGGGGCCTTACGAGCAGTACTTC
CDR3aa: CASSLGRGPYEQYF

d_gene: TRBD1
j_gene: TRBJ1-4
v_gene: TRBV11-3
abundance: .
CDR3nt: TGTGCCAGCAGCTTATTTCAGGGGGACTCTGAAAAACTGTTTTTT
CDR3aa: CASSLFQGDSEKLFF

d_gene: .
j_gene: TRBJ1-6
v_gene: TRBV6-5
abundance: once
CDR3nt: TGTGCCAGCAGTTATGGAGACTCCTATAATTCCCCCCTCCACTTT
CDR3aa: CASSYGDSYNSPLHF

d_gene: .
j_gene: TRBJ2-5
v_gene: TRBV7-6
abundance: .
CDR3nt: TGTGCCAGCAGCTTAAACACACTCGGAGGGCGAGAGACCCAGTACTTC
CDR3aa: CASSLNTLGGRETQYF

d_gene: .
j_gene: TRBJ1-6
v_gene: TRBV5-1
abundance: .
CDR3nt: TGCGCCAGCAGCGCGACAGGCCAAGCTACTTCACCCCTCCACTTT
CDR3aa: CASSATGQATSPLHF

d_gene: .
j_gene: TRBJ2-2
v_gene: TRBV10-2
abundance: .
CDR3nt: TGCGCCAGCAGTGTCCTCGGGACTTATCTCGGGGAGCTGTTTTTT
CDR3aa: CASSVLGTYLGELFF

d_gene: .
j_gene: TRBJ2-7
v_gene: TRBV19
abundance: .
CDR3nt: TGTGCCAGTAGTAACAGTTACTACGAGCAGTACTTC
CDR3aa: CASSNSYYEQYF

d_gene: .
j_gene: TRBJ1-4
v_gene: TRBV7-9
abundance: few
CDR3nt: TGTGCCAGCAGTTTGTCCATTCGGGGTAATGAAAAACTGTTTTTT
CDR3aa: CASSLSIRGNEKLFF

d_gene: .
j_gene: TRBJ1-3
v_gene: TRBV28
abundance: few
CDR3nt: TGTGCCAGCAGTTTAACAGGGAAAGGAAACACCATATATTTT
CDR3aa: CASSLTGKGNTIYF

d_gene: TRBD2
j_gene: TRBJ2-3
v_gene: TRBV6-5
abundance: .
CDR3nt: TGTGCCAGCAGTTACTTCGTAGCGGGAGCAGATACGCAGTATTTT
CDR3aa: CASSYFVAGADTQYF

d_gene: TRBD2
j_gene: TRBJ2-3
v_gene: TRBV5-1
abundance: .
CDR3nt: TGCGCCAGCAGCTTGGCTAGCGGGGGTTCAGATACGCAGTATTTT
CDR3aa: CASSLASGGSDTQYF

d_gene: TRBD1
j_gene: TRBJ2-1
v_gene: TRBV4-1
abundance: .
CDR3nt: TGCGCCAGCAGCCAGCCGACAGGGGCCCTCAATGAGCAGTTCTTC
CDR3aa: CASSQPTGALNEQFF

d_gene: .
j_gene: TRBJ2-1
v_gene: TRBV5-6
abundance: .
CDR3nt: TGTGCCAGGGGGAGAAGGACCTACAATGAGCAGTTCTTC
CDR3aa: CARGRRTYNEQFF

d_gene: TRBD1
j_gene: TRBJ2-7
v_gene: TRBV7-8
abundance: .
CDR3nt: TGTGCCAGCAGCGGGCGACAGGGGATTTTGTACGAGCAGTACTTC
CDR3aa: CASSGRQGILYEQYF

d_gene: TRBD1
j_gene: TRBJ1-6
v_gene: TRBV5-5
abundance: few
CDR3nt: TGTGCCAGCAGCCTGGGACAGACCAATAATTCACCCCTCCACTTT
CDR3aa: CASSLGQTNNSPLHF

d_gene: TRBD1
j_gene: TRBJ2-7
v_gene: TRBV7-9
abundance: .
CDR3nt: TGTGCCAGCAGCTTACCGGCAGGGGGCAACGAGCAGTACTTC
CDR3aa: CASSLPAGGNEQYF

d_gene: .
j_gene: TRBJ2-7
v_gene: TRBV4-1
abundance: .
CDR3nt: TGCGCCAGCAGCCAAGACAGTCGGAGTGGTTACGAGCAGTACTTC
CDR3aa: CASSQDSRSGYEQYF

d_gene: TRBD1
j_gene: TRBJ1-2
v_gene: TRBV29-1
abundance: few
CDR3nt: TGCAGCGTTGACAAAACAGGGGTTGGCTACACCTTC
CDR3aa: CSVDKTGVGYTF

d_gene: TRBD1
j_gene: TRBJ1-1
v_gene: TRBV19
abundance: .
CDR3nt: TGTGCCAGTAGGGACAGGCTCTACACTGAAGCTTTCTTT
CDR3aa: CASRDRLYTEAFF

d_gene: TRBD2
j_gene: TRBJ2-7
v_gene: TRBV7-3
abundance: .
CDR3nt: TGTGCCAGCAGCTTAACCGGACTATCGGGGGGCGAGCAGTACTTC
CDR3aa: CASSLTGLSGGEQYF

d_gene: TRBD2
j_gene: TRBJ2-7
v_gene: TRBV7-2
abundance: .
CDR3nt: TGTGCCAGCAGCTTAAGAGCTAGCGGGGGACTCTACGAGCAGTACTTC
CDR3aa: CASSLRASGGLYEQYF

d_gene: TRBD1
j_gene: TRBJ2-1
v_gene: TRBV5-4
abundance: medium-sized
CDR3nt: TGTGCCAGCAGCCTTTGGGACAGGGCGTACAATGAGCAGTTCTTC
CDR3aa: CASSLWDRAYNEQFF